A single sample is the source of the 13 T cell receptor beta chains below, sequenced in a study of cytomegalovirus exposure and HLA in healthy donors. A multiplex PCR was run with 60 Vbeta primers and 13 Jbeta primers. The method was immunoSEQ multiplex PCR; TCRdb's version includes in-frame clones alone and lacks a portion of them. The table includes some 200,000 clones, less than 85% detected once. Sequencing was done on a sample of PBMCs. Source of these receptors: a boy aged 5-17 years in good health and CMV-seronegative.

V is TRBV27 and J is TRBJ2-7, with a possible D match to TRBD2 (6 bases). V lost 6 bases and J lost 2, with 14 bases in between. The germline V gene has CDR1 MNHEY and CDR2 SMNVEV (reference sequence). This CDR3 spans 14 amino acids. The DNA for the CDR3 is TGTGCCAGCAGCGGGACTGAGGGTGCCTACGAGCAGTACTTC. It is translated as CASSGTEGAYEQYF.

The rearrangement joins TRBV11-3 to TRBJ2-4, with D uncertain. V lost 5 bases to trimming and J lost 2 bases, with 22 bases between them. The CDR3 sequence is 18 residues long. CDR1 and CDR2 from the germline V gene are SGHNT and YENEEA. Here the CDR3 reads CASSPSLDESLTKNIQYF. CDR3 nucleotide sequence: TGTGCCAGCAGCCCATCCCTTGATGAGTCACTAACCAAAAACATTCAGTACTTC.

Comments on this clone: This CDR3 is also generated by other DNA sequences in the sample. The chain uses TRBV27 and TRBJ1-1; D may be TRBD1 (5 bases). Trimming pared 3 bases from V and 1 base from J, leaving 9 bases between. The CDR3 has 14 residues. In germline, CDR1 is MNHEY, CDR2 SMNVEV (reference sequence). The DNA for the CDR3 is TGTGCCAGCAGTTTTCTCGGGGGGAACACTGAAGCTTTCTTT. Protein: CASSFLGGNTEAFF.

The V gene is TRBV12-5, the J gene TRBJ2-5; no clear D. Germline V gene sequence: CDR1 LGHNT, CDR2 FRNRAP. The CDR3 has 13 residues. V was cut by 8 bases and J by 5 bases, with 15 bases left in between. Here the CDR3 DNA reads TGTGCTAGTTCTGGAGCAATTGCGGAGACCCAGTACTTC. Translated, it gives CASSGAIAETQYF.

The table lists this clone with a few counts. This chain joins TRBV5-1 and TRBJ2-4; 8 bases agree with TRBD1. Germline assignment: CDR1 SGHRS and CDR2 YFSETQ. The CDR3 consists of 17 residues. Trimming at V came to 1 base and at J to 1 base, leaving 7 bases not matched to a gene. CDR3 sequence (DNA): TGCGCCAGCAGCTTGAGTCAGGGGGCGATGGCCAAAAACATTCAGTACTTC. Its translation is CASSLSQGAMAKNIQYF.

V and J are TRBV6-1 and TRBJ1-5, with D unresolved. This CDR3 region has 16 residues. The germline gives CDR1 MNHNS, CDR2 SASEGT. Deletions cut 1 base from V and 0 bases from J, with 10 bases between. The CDR3: CASSEGSPYSNQPQHF. The CDR3 region has the DNA TGTGCCAGCAGTGAAGGCAGTCCTTATAGCAATCAGCCCCAGCATTTT.

This chain joins TRBV27 and TRBJ1-1; TRBD1 matches 8 bases. Germline values: CDR1 MNHEY, CDR2 SMNVEV (reference sequence). The V and J ends lost 6 bases and 2 bases, in that order; junction bases with no gene match: 11. The CDR3 consists of 16 residues. CDR3 region: CASSLQGAFFNTEAFF. The CDR3, as DNA: TGTGCCAGCAGCCTTCAGGGGGCATTTTTCAACACTGAAGCTTTCTTT.

The gene calls are TRBV14 and TRBJ1-1; unclear D gene. Trimming stripped 4 bases from V and 6 bases from J, with 18 bases between. Germline CDR1 and CDR2: SGHDN and FVKESK. There are 15 residues in the CDR3. The CDR3 DNA is TGTGCCAGCAGCCGTTCGGAGGGTTGGTCCCCTGAAGCTTTCTTT. It is translated as CASSRSEGWSPEAFF.

In this sample, this clone turned up a few times. The chain has TRBV11-3 and TRBJ2-1, with 10 bases identical to TRBD1. V shed 5 bases and J 8 bases; nucleotides not matched to a gene: 6. Germline CDR1 SGHNT, CDR2 YENEEA. CDR3 length: 14 amino acids. CDR3: CASSTGTGAHEQFF. In DNA, the CDR3 is TGTGCCAGCAGCACCGGGACAGGGGCCCATGAGCAGTTCTTC.

The chain combines TRBV11-3 with TRBJ2-1; possible D gene TRBD1, 6 bases. CDR1 SGHNT and CDR2 YENEEA come from the germline V gene. The CDR3 contains 14 residues. Trimming cost V 1 base and J 5 bases, with 9 bases left between them. For the CDR3, the DNA is TGTGCCAGCAGCTTAGGACAGGTAAACAATGAGCAGTTCTTC. Its translation: CASSLGQVNNEQFF.

The chain carries TRBV30 and TRBJ1-2; 9 bases agree with TRBD1. The ends lost 4 bases at V and 8 bases at J; junction bases unmatched: 14. Germline CDR1 and CDR2: GTSNPN and SVGIG (reference sequence). CDR3 length: 15 residues. The CDR3 is CAWTYTTGGSGGYTF. For the CDR3, the DNA is TGTGCCTGGACCTACACGACAGGGGGGTCTGGCGGCTACACCTTC.

The J gene is TRBJ2-1, the V gene TRBV15; 11 positions match TRBD2. Germline loops: CDR1 LNHNV, CDR2 YYDKDF (reference sequence). Trimming removed 8 bases from V and 6 bases from J; junction bases left unmatched: 9. This CDR3 contains 15 residues. The CDR3 spells CATDVAGGRSNEQFF. DNA for the CDR3: TGTGCCACCGACGTAGCGGGGGGGCGTAGCAATGAGCAGTTCTTC.

The chain recombines TRBV5-1 with TRBJ2-2, with D hard to call. In germline, CDR1 is SGHRS, CDR2 YFSETQ. V was clipped by 0 bases and J by 5 bases, with 8 bases between them. This CDR3 contains 14 residues. The DNA for the CDR3 is TGCGCCAGCAGCTTGGCCATCAGTACCGGGGAGCTGTTTTTT. Its translation: CASSLAISTGELFF.